The 13 T cell receptor beta chains below all came from one sample that was sequenced in a study of blood T cell repertoires in COVID-19. Repertoires were generated with immunoSEQ multiplex PCR, while TCRdb's copy carries only in-frame clones and drops some. The sample carries under 250,000 clones, 75% to 90% recorded once. The specimen sequenced was peripheral blood. All receptors derive from a man under 40 with COVID-19, enrolled during active disease.

V usage is TRBV7-9 and J usage is TRBJ1-1; D is unclear. Per germline, CDR1 SEHNR and CDR2 FQNEAQ (reference sequence). V was clipped by 0 bases and J by 4 bases, with 9 bases between them. This CDR3 is built from 14 residues. In nucleotides, the CDR3 is TGTGCCAGCAGCTTAGCGGGCTTCGGCACTGAAGCTTTCTTT. Its translation: CASSLAGFGTEAFF.

The chain links TRBV6-5 to TRBJ1-6; D not resolved. V was trimmed by 2 bases and J by 9 bases, leaving 5 bases between them. Germline loops: CDR1 MNHEY, CDR2 SVGAGI. The CDR3 contains 12 residues. The CDR3 sequence: CASSYPGSPLHF. CDR3 in DNA: TGTGCCAGCAGTTACCCCGGTTCACCCCTCCACTTT.

The V gene is TRBV19, the J gene TRBJ1-5; 8 nucleotides line up with TRBD1. The CDR3 sequence is 21 residues long. V was pared by 4 bases and J by 0 bases, with 20 bases of the junction left unmatched. In germline, CDR1 is LNHDA, CDR2 SQIVND (reference sequence). CDR3 in DNA: TGTGCCAGTAGTAAACCTCCTCTCGGGACAGGCCGTTTCTATAGCAATCAGCCCCAGCATTTT. Translation: CASSKPPLGTGRFYSNQPQHF.

Only a few counts were recorded for this clone. The chain is built from TRBV19 and TRBJ2-1; 10 bases line up with TRBD2. This CDR3 is built from 14 residues. V lost 6 bases to trimming and J lost 7 bases; unmatched junction nucleotides: 6. Germline CDR1 reads LNHDA; CDR2 reads SQIVND (reference sequence). This CDR3 is CASRSGGAENEQFF. The DNA of the CDR3 is TGTGCCAGTAGGAGCGGGGGGGCCGAAAATGAGCAGTTCTTC. Filled out from reference TRBV19 and TRBJ2-1, the complete variable domain reads DGGITQSPKYLFRKEGQNVTLSCEQNLNHDAMYWYRQDPGQGLRLIYYSQIVNDFQKGDIAEGYSVSREKKESFPLTVTSAQKNPTAFYLCASRSGGAENEQFFGPGTRLTVL.

The chain has TRBV6-5 and TRBJ1-2; 11 bases are a match to TRBD1. CDR3 length: 15 amino acids. Trimming at V came to 6 bases and at J to 5 bases, leaving 8 bases not matched to a gene. From germline, CDR1 is MNHEY and CDR2 SVGAGI. The CDR3 is CASRPGQGAGYGYTF. The CDR3 nucleotides are TGTGCCAGCAGGCCCGGACAGGGGGCCGGGTATGGCTACACCTTC.

This CDR3 reads CASGLGTGSNQPQHF. The CDR3 region has the DNA TGTGCTAGTGGTCTAGGGACAGGGAGCAATCAGCCCCAGCATTTT. The J gene is TRBJ1-5, the V gene TRBV12-5; 9 bases align to TRBD1. Germline values: CDR1 LGHNT, CDR2 FRNRAP. The CDR3 runs 15 residues. V dropped 5 bases and J dropped 1; count of bases not matched to a gene: 3.

This chain uses TRBV27 with TRBJ2-1, with 12 bases identical to TRBD2. The CDR3 spans 18 residues. V dropped 1 base and J dropped 5; count of bases not matched to a gene: 9. Germline V CDR1 and CDR2: MNHEY, SMNVEV (reference sequence). CDR3 loop: CASSLLALAGGTDNEQFF. DNA of the CDR3: TGTGCCAGCAGTTTATTGGCCCTAGCGGGAGGGACGGACAATGAGCAGTTCTTC.

The J gene is TRBJ2-1, the V gene TRBV5-4, with a weak D call TRBD2 (6 bases). The CDR3 contains 17 residues. V shed 4 bases and J shed 6 bases, with 23 bases lying between them. The germline CDR1 and CDR2 sequences are SGHNT and YYREEE (reference sequence). The CDR3 loop is CASSPRVGGVGGNEQFF. The CDR3, as DNA: TGTGCCAGCAGCCCCCGGGTGGGGGGTGTGGGGGGCAATGAGCAGTTCTTC.

This clone was counted once. The chain recombines TRBV5-6 with TRBJ2-3; D possibly corresponds to TRBD2 (6 bases). The V gene's germline CDR1 is SGHDT and CDR2 YYEEEE. The CDR3 has 12 amino acids. Trimming cost V 7 bases and J 6 bases, with 12 bases left between them. The CDR3 is CASGGNGDTQYF. The CDR3 DNA follows: TGTGCCAGCGGAGGGAACGGTGATACGCAGTATTTT.

The chain joins TRBV18 to TRBJ2-7; TRBD1 matches 12 bases. Germline CDR1 KGHSH, CDR2 LQKENI. The CDR3 runs to 17 residues. V gave up 4 bases and J gave up 4 bases; unmatched junction bases: 11. CDR3: CASSLLAPGQGAYEQYF. CDR3 coding DNA: TGTGCCAGCTCACTCTTGGCCCCGGGACAGGGGGCTTACGAGCAGTACTTC.

This sequence joins TRBV6-5 and TRBJ2-7, with 7 positions matching TRBD1. Trimming cost V 9 bases and J 2 bases; bases outside gene matches: 7. CDR3 length: 13 amino acids. Looked up from germline, CDR1 is MNHEY and CDR2 is SVGAGI. The CDR3 reads CASEPGQTYEQYF. CDR3 coding DNA: TGTGCCAGTGAACCGGGACAGACCTACGAGCAGTACTTC.

This clone appeared a single time. The chain links TRBV5-6 to TRBJ1-3, with 7 nucleotides matching TRBD1. J lost 0 bases, V lost 3 bases, and 9 bases had no gene match. The V gene's germline CDR1 is SGHDT and CDR2 YYEEEE. The CDR3 covers 17 residues. The chain's CDR3 is CASSCPDRAASGNTIYF. In nucleotides, the CDR3 is TGTGCCAGCAGCTGCCCCGACAGGGCGGCCTCTGGAAACACCATATATTTT.

This chain joins TRBV10-2 and TRBJ1-1; 7 nucleotides line up with TRBD1. V lost 4 bases and J lost 3; bases outside the gene matches: 8. The germline V gene encodes CDR1 WSHSY and CDR2 SAAADI. CDR3 length equals 15 residues. The CDR3 sequence is CASSGRDSRDTEAFF. The CDR3 DNA follows: TGCGCCAGCAGTGGGAGGGACAGTCGGGACACTGAAGCTTTCTTT.